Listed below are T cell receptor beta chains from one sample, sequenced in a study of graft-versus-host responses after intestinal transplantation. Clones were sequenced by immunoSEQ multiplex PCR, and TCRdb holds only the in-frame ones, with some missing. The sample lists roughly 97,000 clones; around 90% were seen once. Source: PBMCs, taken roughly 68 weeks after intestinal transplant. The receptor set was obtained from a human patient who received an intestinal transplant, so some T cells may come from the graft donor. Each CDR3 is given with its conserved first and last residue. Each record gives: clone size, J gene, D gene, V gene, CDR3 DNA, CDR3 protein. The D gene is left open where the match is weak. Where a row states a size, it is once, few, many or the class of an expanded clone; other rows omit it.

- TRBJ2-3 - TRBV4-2 TGTGCCAGCAGCCAAGAACATACCACAAATACGCAGTATTTT CASSQEHTTNTQYF
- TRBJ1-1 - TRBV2 TGTGCCAGCAATAGGGGTGCGACTGAAGCTTTCTTT CASNRGATEAFF
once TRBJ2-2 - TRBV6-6 TGTGCCAGCAGTTATAGGCAGGGACGCGGCACCGGGGAGCTGTTTTTT CASSYRQGRGTGELFF
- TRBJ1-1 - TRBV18 TGTGCCAGCTCACCGCAGGGTAGGGCTGAAGCTTTCTTT CASSPQGRAEAFF
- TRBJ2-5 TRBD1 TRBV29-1 TGCAGCGTTGAAGGGGGGACAGGGATTGAGACCCAGTACTTC CSVEGGTGIETQYF
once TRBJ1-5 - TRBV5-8 TGTGCCAGCGGCTCCAGGGACCGCCTTAGCAATCAGCCCCAGCATTTT CASGSRDRLSNQPQHF
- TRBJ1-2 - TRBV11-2 TGTGCCAGCAGTCCCACTGGGGGACCCTATGGCTACACCTTC CASSPTGGPYGYTF
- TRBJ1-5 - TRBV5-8 TGTGCCAGCAGCTTAGGGGGAGGCAATCAGCCCCAGCATTTT CASSLGGGNQPQHF
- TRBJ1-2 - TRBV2 TGTGCCAGCAGTGGGGTCGGGACTAAAGGAGGCTACACCTTC CASSGVGTKGGYTF
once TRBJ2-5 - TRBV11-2 TGTGCCAGCAGCCCAAACCGGGGCAGGCTGCGAGAGACCCAGTACTTC CASSPNRGRLRETQYF
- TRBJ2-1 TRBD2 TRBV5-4 TGTGCCAGCAGCCCCCCGGGGCCGGGGCTAGCGGCCAACAATGAGCGGTTCTTC CASSPPGPGLAANNERFF
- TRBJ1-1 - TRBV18 TGTGCCAGCTCACCGATTAGGAGGGGCACTGAAGCTTTCTTT CASSPIRRGTEAFF
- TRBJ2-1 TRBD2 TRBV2 TGTGCCAGCAGGGTCCCGGGACTAGCGGGGGGCCCCAATGAGCAGTTCTTC CASRVPGLAGGPNEQFF
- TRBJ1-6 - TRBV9 TGTGCCAGCAGCGTATCGGGGGCCAATTCACCCCTCCACTTT CASSVSGANSPLHF
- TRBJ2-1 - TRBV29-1 TGCAGCGTTGACTGGGCGGGCTCCTACAATGAGCAGTTCTTC CSVDWAGSYNEQFF
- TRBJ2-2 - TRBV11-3 TGTGCCAGCAGCTTACGGGATCTGGGCGGGGAGCTGTTTTTT CASSLRDLGGELFF
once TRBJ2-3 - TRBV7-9 TGTGCCAGCAGCTCTAGGGGGAGTAACACAGATACGCAGTATTTT CASSSRGSNTDTQYF
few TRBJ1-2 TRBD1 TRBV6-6 TGTGCCATCCACAGGGGTAACTATGGCTACACCTTC CAIHRGNYGYTF
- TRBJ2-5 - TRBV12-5 TGTGCTAGTGGTTGGGGACTGGGGGAGACCCAGTACTTC CASGWGLGETQYF
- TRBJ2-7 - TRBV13 TGTGCCAGCAGCTTAGAGGTGGGGGACTCCTACGAGCAGTACTTC CASSLEVGDSYEQYF
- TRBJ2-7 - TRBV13 TGTGCCAGCAGCTTACGGGCCCTCGAGCAGTACTTC CASSLRALEQYF
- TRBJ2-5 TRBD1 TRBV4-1 TGCGCCAGCAGCCAGCCCGACAGGGACCAAGAGACCCAGTACTTC CASSQPDRDQETQYF
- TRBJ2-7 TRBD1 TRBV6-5 TGTGCCAGCAGTGAACCGGGACAGGGTAGCGAGCAGTACTTC CASSEPGQGSEQYF
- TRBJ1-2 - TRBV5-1 TGCGCCAGCGAGGACGGCCGGCCCGGGAAAGGCTACACCTTC CASEDGRPGKGYTF
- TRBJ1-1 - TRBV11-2 TGTGCCAGCGTGGGGTTAGAGAGGACGACTGAAGCTTTCTTT CASVGLERTTEAFF
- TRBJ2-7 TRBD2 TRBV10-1 TGCGCCAGCAGCTACGGACTAGCCTCCGAGCAGTACTTC CASSYGLASEQYF
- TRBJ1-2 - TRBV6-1 TGTGCCAGCAGTGAGGGGGTGTATAACTATGGCTACACCTTC CASSEGVYNYGYTF
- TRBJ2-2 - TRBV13 TGTGCCAGCAGCTCCGGGACCCTGAACACCGGGGAGCTGTTTTTT CASSSGTLNTGELFF
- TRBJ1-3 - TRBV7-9 TGTGCCAGCAGCTTAGCGCTCGCCTCTGGAAACACCATATATTTT CASSLALASGNTIYF
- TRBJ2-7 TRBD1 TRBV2 TGTGCCAGCAGCCCAGACAGGGTACGGTTCTACGAGCAGTACTTC CASSPDRVRFYEQYF
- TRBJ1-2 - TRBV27 TGTGCCAGCAGTTCCCTCGGGAGGGAAGTTTACGGGAACTATGGCTACACCTTC CASSSLGREVYGNYGYTF
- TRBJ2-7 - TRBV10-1 TGCGCCAGCAGTGAGTCTGGGGTTTTGAACGAGCAGTACTTC CASSESGVLNEQYF
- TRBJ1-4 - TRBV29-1 TGCAGCGTTGCGGGAGACAGTGAAAAACTGTTTTTT CSVAGDSEKLFF
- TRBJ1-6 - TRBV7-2 TGTGCCAGCAGCTTAATTCCGACAGTCTCCTATAATTCACCCCTCCACTTT CASSLIPTVSYNSPLHF
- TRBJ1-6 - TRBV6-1 TGTGCCAGCAGTGAGACGGGAGAATCCAATTCACCCCTCCACTTT CASSETGESNSPLHF
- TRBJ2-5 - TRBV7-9 TGTGCCAGCAGCCCCCGGCACTATCAAGAGACCCAGTACTTC CASSPRHYQETQYF
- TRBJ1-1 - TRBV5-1 TGCGCCAGCAGCTGGGACGAGGTGGGGAACACTGAAGCTTTCTTT CASSWDEVGNTEAFF
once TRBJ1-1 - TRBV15 TGTGCCACCAGCACACCCGGAGGGGGGACTGAAGCTTTCTTT CATSTPGGGTEAFF
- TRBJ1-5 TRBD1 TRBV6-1 TGTGCCAGCAGTGGGACAGGGAGTCAGCCCCAGCATTTT CASSGTGSQPQHF
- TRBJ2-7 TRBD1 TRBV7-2 TGTGCCAGCAGCCACCGGGACAGTCCCTACGAGCAGTACTTC CASSHRDSPYEQYF
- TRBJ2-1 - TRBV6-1 TGTGCCAGCAGGAATCCAACAGGGATGCGGGAGCAGTTCTTC CASRNPTGMREQFF
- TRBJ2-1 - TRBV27 TGTGCCAGCAGTTTAGGGTCCAGCTCCTACAATGAGCAGTTCTTC CASSLGSSSYNEQFF
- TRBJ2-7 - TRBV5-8 TGTGCCAGCAGCTGGGACTTCCCCTACGAGCAGTACTTC CASSWDFPYEQYF
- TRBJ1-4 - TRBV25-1 TGTGCCAGCAGTGCCTGGGCGGGGGATGAAAAACTGTTTTTT CASSAWAGDEKLFF
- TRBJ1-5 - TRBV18 TGTGCCAGCTCACCCGGGCAATCGAGCAATCAGCCCCAGCATTTT CASSPGQSSNQPQHF
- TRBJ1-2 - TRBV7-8 TGTGCCAGCAGCTCCGTTGGGACACTCTATGGCTACACCTTC CASSSVGTLYGYTF
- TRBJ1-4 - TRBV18 TGTGCCAGCTCACCGGGGGTTACTGAAAAACTGTTTTTT CASSPGVTEKLFF
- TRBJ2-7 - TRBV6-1 TGTGCCAGCATGACAGCGAGGGGCTACGAGCAGTACTTC CASMTARGYEQYF
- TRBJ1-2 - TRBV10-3 TGTGCCATCAGTGGTGGGGGCCCCTATGGCTACACCTTC CAISGGGPYGYTF
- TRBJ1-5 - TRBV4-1 TGCGCCAGCAGCCAGGGGTTCCAGAAAGATCAGCCCCAGCATTTT CASSQGFQKDQPQHF
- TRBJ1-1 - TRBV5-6 TGTGCCAGCAGCAGGCTGGCGAACACTGAAGCTTTCTTT CASSRLANTEAFF
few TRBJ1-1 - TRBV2 TGTGCCAGCACCCTCGTGACCCTGAACACTGAAGCTTTCTTT CASTLVTLNTEAFF
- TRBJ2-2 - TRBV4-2 TGTGCCAGCAGCCAACAGGGAACGAACACCGGGGAGCTGTTTTTT CASSQQGTNTGELFF
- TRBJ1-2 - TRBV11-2 TGTGCCAGCAGCTCCTCCCCCCCCCACTATGGCTACACCTTC CASSSSPPHYGYTF
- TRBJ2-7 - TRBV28 TGTGCCAGCAGTTTTGTCCAGGGGTTCCACGAGCAGTACTTC CASSFVQGFHEQYF